Following are 32 T cell receptor beta chains from one sample sequenced in a study of blood T cell repertoires in COVID-19. Produced via immunoSEQ multiplex PCR; TCRdb's table is partial and in-frame only. This sample yields under 200,000 clones, of which roughly four fifths are seen a single time; approximately 7.7% belongs to the top ten. Sequenced input: peripheral blood. The receptors stem from a man between 40 and 49 years old who had recovered from COVID-19.

This chain uses TRBV30 with TRBJ1-2; TRBD1 is a possible D gene (5 bases). V was pared by 0 bases and J by 7 bases, with 12 bases between. The germline gives CDR1 GTSNPN, CDR2 SVGIG (reference sequence). The CDR3 is made up of 13 amino acids. The CDR3 coding sequence is TGTGCCTGGAGTGTATCGGGGGTCAGTGGCTACACCTTC. It is translated as CAWSVSGVSGYTF. The variable domain in full, with the rest retrieved from reference TRBV30 and TRBJ1-2, is SQTIHQWPATLVQPVGSPLSLECTVEGTSNPNLYWYRQAAGRGLQLLFYSVGIGQISSEVPQNLSASRPQDRQFILSSKKLLLSDSGFYLCAWSVSGVSGYTFGSGTRLTVV.

V usage is TRBV7-2 and J usage is TRBJ2-3; 8 nucleotides align to TRBD1. V dropped 0 bases and J dropped 4; count of bases not matched to a gene: 18. The germline gives CDR1 SGHTA, CDR2 FQGNSA. The length of the CDR3 is 20 residues. The CDR3 is CASSLARWAGGPSGADTQYF. CDR3 DNA sequence: TGTGCCAGCAGCTTAGCTCGGTGGGCAGGGGGCCCCAGCGGAGCAGATACGCAGTATTTT. Full variable domain (missing parts from reference TRBV7-2 and TRBJ2-3): GAGVSQSPSNKVTEKGKDVELRCDPISGHTALYWYRQSLGQGLEFLIYFQGNSAPDKSGLPSDRFSAERTGGSVSTLTIQRTQQEDSAVYLCASSLARWAGGPSGADTQYFGPGTRLTVL.

This rearrangement joins TRBV19 to TRBJ1-2, with 7 bases lining up with TRBD1. This CDR3 is built from 15 residues. V dropped 6 bases and J dropped 5; count of bases not matched to a gene: 12. Germline CDR1 LNHDA, CDR2 SQIVND (reference sequence). Here the CDR3 DNA reads TGTGCCAGTAGGCCCGAACGGGACAGATGGTATGGCTACACCTTC. Protein sequence: CASRPERDRWYGYTF.

The chain carries TRBV4-2 and TRBJ1-2, with D tentatively TRBD1 (6 bases). The CDR3 has 17 amino acids. The V and J ends lost 1 base and 0 bases respectively, with 15 bases between them. Germline assignment: CDR1 LGHNA and CDR2 YNFKEQ. CDR3 DNA sequence: TGTGCCAGCAGCCAAGGATCAGCGACAGGAGCTAACTATGGCTACACCTTC. Translation: CASSQGSATGANYGYTF.

This clone has just a few counts. V gene TRBV6-5 combines with J gene TRBJ1-2, with 9 nucleotides matching TRBD1. The V and J ends lost 6 bases and 2 bases, in that order; junction bases with no gene match: 1. The CDR3 consists of 13 residues. Germline CDR1 MNHEY, CDR2 SVGAGI. The CDR3 here is CASRGQGNYGYTF. CDR3 coding DNA: TGTGCCAGCAGAGGACAGGGGAACTATGGCTACACCTTC.

This chain uses TRBV5-1 with TRBJ2-1; 9 nucleotides agree with TRBD2. CDR1 is SGHRS and CDR2 is YFSETQ in the germline V gene. CDR3 length: 19 residues. V shed 0 bases and J 2 bases; nucleotides not matched to a gene: 12. The CDR3 nucleotides are TGCGCCAGCAGCTTGGCCTCCACCGGGACTAGCATCACCTACAATGAGCAGTTCTTC. It codes for CASSLASTGTSITYNEQFF.

This clone came up once. The chain is built from TRBV4-1 and TRBJ1-1; 8 bases match TRBD1. J gave up 1 base and V 4 bases, and 5 bases lay outside the gene matches. CDR3 length: 15 amino acids. Germline lookup yields CDR1 MGHRA and CDR2 YSYEKL. The CDR3 region has the DNA TGCGCCAGCAGCCGGACAGGGAGTAAGAACACTGAAGCTTTCTTT. It yields the protein CASSRTGSKNTEAFF.

The CDR3 spells CASLDPGRSYEQYF. CDR3 DNA: TGTGCCAGTCTCGACCCGGGTCGGTCCTACGAGCAGTACTTC. The chain is built from TRBV2 and TRBJ2-7; D is unresolved. V lost 9 bases to trimming and J lost 1 base, with 16 bases between them. The CDR3 extends over 14 amino acids. Germline CDR1 and CDR2: SNHLY and FYNNEI.

The chain carries TRBV2 and TRBJ2-5; 13 nucleotides align to TRBD2. Germline V gene data show CDR1 as SNHLY and CDR2 as FYNNEI. The CDR3 runs 15 residues. Trimming at V came to 5 bases and at J to 4 bases, leaving 4 bases not matched to a gene. CDR3 protein: CASSTSGGVSETQYF. The CDR3 nucleotides are TGTGCCAGCAGTACTAGCGGGGGGGTGTCAGAGACCCAGTACTTC. Together with reference TRBV2 and TRBJ2-5, the CDR3 gives the full variable domain: EPEVTQTPSHQVTQMGQEVILRCVPISNHLYFYWYRQILGQKVEFLVSFYNNEISEKSEIFDDQFSVERPDGSNFTLKIRSTKLEDSAMYFCASSTSGGVSETQYFGPGTRLLVL.

The CDR3 loop reads CASSPGGVYDGYTF. The CDR3 DNA reads TGTGCCAGCAGCCCCGGGGGGGTCTATGATGGCTACACCTTC. The chain employs TRBV28 and TRBJ1-2, with D perhaps TRBD1 (5 bases). This CDR3 is built from 14 residues. CDR1 and CDR2 (germline): MDHEN, SYDVKM. Trimming shortened V by 6 bases and J by 6 bases, and 17 bases separated the two germline ends.

This rearrangement joins TRBV28 to TRBJ2-3; tentatively, D is TRBD2 (5 bases). Trimming removed 6 bases at V and 1 base at J, with 8 bases between. From germline, CDR1 is MDHEN and CDR2 SYDVKM. The CDR3 is 13 residues long. The CDR3 reads CASREDGTDTQYF. The CDR3 coding sequence is TGTGCCAGCAGGGAGGACGGCACAGATACGCAGTATTTT.

The chain joins TRBV6-5 to TRBJ1-1; a possible D gene is TRBD1 (6 bases). V was shortened by 5 bases and J by 3 bases, with 10 bases between the two germline ends. The CDR3 sequence is 13 residues long. Germline-derived CDR1 and CDR2 are MNHEY and SVGAGI. For the CDR3, the DNA is TGTGCCAGCAGTCGAGGGGGTGACACTGAAGCTTTCTTT. Protein: CASSRGGDTEAFF.

At least ten counts were recorded for this clone. The V and J genes are TRBV12-3 or TRBV12-4 and TRBJ2-7; D not certain. The CDR3 has 11 residues. V lost 4 bases and J 3 bases, leaving 4 bases between the germline ends. CDR3 DNA: TGTGCCAGCAGTTCCGGCTACGAGCAGTACTTC. Residues: CASSSGYEQYF.

The chain employs TRBV11-1 and TRBJ2-7; possibly TRBD1 for D (6 bases). Germline CDR1 and CDR2: SGHAT and FQDESV (reference sequence). With 6 bases removed from V and 2 bases from J, the gap between germline ends came to 8 bases. This CDR3 is 12 amino acids long. The chain's CDR3 is CASSRDTYEQYF. The CDR3 nucleotides read TGTGCCAGCAGTAGGGACACCTACGAGCAGTACTTC.

The rearrangement links TRBV19 to TRBJ1-2, with 7 bases aligning to TRBD1. The V and J ends lost 3 bases and 7 bases, in that order; junction bases with no gene match: 11. The CDR3 spans 15 residues. Per germline, CDR1 LNHDA and CDR2 SQIVND (reference sequence). CDR3 in amino acids: CASSIFDRDIGGYTF. In nucleotides, the CDR3 is TGTGCCAGTAGTATCTTCGACAGGGACATCGGTGGCTACACCTTC.

V gene TRBV6-5 combines with J gene TRBJ1-1; D remains ambiguous. The CDR3 covers 11 residues. The V gene lost 10 bases and the J gene lost 1 base, with 7 bases spanning the gap. Germline CDR1 is MNHEY and CDR2 is SVGAGI. Here the CDR3 reads CATGPNTEAFF. The CDR3, as DNA: TGTGCCACTGGGCCGAACACTGAAGCTTTCTTT.

This clone was detected only a few times. The chain carries TRBV2 and TRBJ1-5, with unresolved D. Germline V gives CDR1 SNHLY, CDR2 FYNNEI. This CDR3 spans 12 amino acids. Trimming removed 6 bases from V and 1 base from J, with 4 bases in between. CDR3 amino acids: CASRRSNQPQHF. Written as DNA, the CDR3 is TGTGCCAGCAGGAGAAGCAATCAGCCCCAGCATTTT.

This chain uses TRBV18 with TRBJ2-6, with 9 bases matching TRBD1. Trimming at V came to 2 bases and at J to 2 bases, leaving 13 bases not matched to a gene. This CDR3 comprises 20 residues. From germline, CDR1 is KGHSH and CDR2 LQKENI. Here the CDR3 reads CASSPRSGQGLLPGANVLTF. The CDR3 DNA is TGTGCCAGCTCACCAAGGTCGGGACAGGGTTTACTCCCTGGGGCCAACGTCCTGACTTTC.

This chain joins TRBV9 and TRBJ1-4; D is unresolved. Trimming stripped 0 bases from V and 6 bases from J, with 15 bases between. This CDR3 comprises 16 residues. The germline V gene encodes CDR1 SGDLS and CDR2 YYNGEE. The CDR3 sequence is CASSVASDERDEKLFF. CDR3 bases: TGTGCCAGCAGCGTAGCCTCGGACGAGAGGGATGAAAAACTGTTTTTT.

The V gene is TRBV28, the J gene TRBJ1-4; TRBD1 might be the D (5 bases). V was shortened by 2 bases and J by 0 bases, with 10 bases between the two germline ends. The CDR3 is made up of 16 amino acids. CDR1 is MDHEN, CDR2 SYDVKM, per germline. The chain's CDR3 is CASSLQGIATNEKLFF. The CDR3, as DNA: TGTGCCAGCAGTTTACAGGGAATAGCAACTAATGAAAAACTGTTTTTT.

This clone was counted between two and nine times. Other DNA sequences within the sample encode an identical CDR3. The chain has TRBV9 and TRBJ2-3; the match to TRBD2 covers 7 bases. This CDR3 comprises 16 residues. Per germline, CDR1 SGDLS and CDR2 YYNGEE. With 0 bases clipped from V and 0 bases from J, the junction kept 4 bases outside the gene matches. CDR3 nucleotide sequence: TGTGCCAGCAGCGTAGAAGGCGGGAGCAGCACAGATACGCAGTATTTT. This translates into CASSVEGGSSTDTQYF.

This chain connects TRBV18 to TRBJ2-6, with D possibly TRBD2 on 6 matching bases. V shed 6 bases and J shed 0 bases, with 9 bases lying between them. The germline V gene has CDR1 KGHSH and CDR2 LQKENI. The CDR3 length is 15 residues. CDR3 region: CASSQTSSGANVLTF. For the CDR3, the DNA is TGTGCCAGCTCGCAGACTAGCTCTGGGGCCAACGTCCTGACTTTC.

This chain connects TRBV28 to TRBJ1-1, with 11 bases fitting TRBD1. V was clipped by 7 bases and J by 4 bases; unmatched bases: 8. Germline-derived CDR1 and CDR2 are MDHEN and SYDVKM. This CDR3 is built from 15 residues. The DNA for the CDR3 is TGTGCCAGCACCGGGACAGGGGGTCGGGGCACTGAAGCTTTCTTT. It encodes CASTGTGGRGTEAFF.

This chain joins TRBV18 and TRBJ2-7, with TRBD1 identical over 11 bases. There are 16 residues in the CDR3. V shed 4 bases, J shed 6 bases, and the junction held 11 bases outside the gene matches. CDR1 KGHSH and CDR2 LQKENI come from the germline V gene. Written as DNA, the CDR3 is TGTGCCAGCTCACGGCTCTCGGGACAGGGGGGCTTCGAGCAGTACTTC. It yields the protein CASSRLSGQGGFEQYF.

The chain uses TRBV19 and TRBJ2-1; 11 bases are a match to TRBD2. J lost 4 bases, V lost 4 bases, and 12 bases had no gene match. CDR1 is LNHDA, CDR2 SQIVND, per germline (reference sequence). The CDR3 runs to 18 residues. CDR3 bases: TGTGCCAGTAGTACCTCTAGCGGGGGGCCGACCTTTTACAATGAGCAGTTCTTC. It is translated as CASSTSSGGPTFYNEQFF.

The chain is built from TRBV7-2 and TRBJ2-3; 12 bases are a match to TRBD2. The CDR3 spans 18 residues. V trimming: 2 bases; J trimming: 1 base; junction bases outside the gene matches: 7. Germline CDR1 is SGHTA and CDR2 is FQGNSA. This chain's CDR3 is CASSLRLAGGLGTDTQYF. The CDR3 region has the DNA TGTGCCAGCAGCTTAAGGCTAGCGGGGGGGCTGGGCACAGATACGCAGTATTTT.

The chain carries TRBV6-4 and TRBJ2-4; D gene unclear. This CDR3 comprises 12 residues. Germline assignment: CDR1 MRHNA and CDR2 SNTAGT. The CDR3 bases are TGTGTTGCGAACAGAGCCAAAAACATTCAGTACTTC. Translating it yields CVANRAKNIQYF.

In nucleotides, the CDR3 is TGTGCCAGCAGCCAAGAAGCGGACTCCTACAATGAGCAGTTCTTC. Amino acids: CASSQEADSYNEQFF. The chain combines TRBV4-2 with TRBJ2-1; D may be TRBD2 (5 bases). V was cut by 0 bases and J by 0 bases, with 6 bases left in between. The CDR3 is made up of 15 amino acids. CDR1 is LGHNA and CDR2 is YNFKEQ in the germline V gene.

This clone was picked up one time. The rearrangement uses TRBV9 and TRBJ2-2, with 8 nucleotides matching TRBD2. This CDR3 has 15 amino acids. The V gene end was trimmed by 0 bases and the J gene end by 5 bases; junction bases not matched to a gene: 3. The germline CDR1 and CDR2 sequences are SGDLS and YYNGEE. The DNA for the CDR3 is TGTGCCAGCAGCGTAGAGCAGCGGGGGACCGGGGAGCTGTTTTTT. This encodes CASSVEQRGTGELFF. Full variable domain (outside the CDR3, taken from reference TRBV9 and TRBJ2-2): DSGVTQTPKHLITATGQRVTLRCSPRSGDLSVYWYQQSLDQGLQFLIQYYNGEERAKGNILERFSAQQFPDLHSELNLSSLELGDSALYFCASSVEQRGTGELFFGEGSRLTVL.

The chain combines TRBV15 with TRBJ2-7; TRBD2 might be the D (6 bases). The germline V gene encodes CDR1 LNHNV and CDR2 YYDKDF (reference sequence). This CDR3 region has 15 residues. Deletions cut 5 bases from V and 5 bases from J, with 19 bases between. CDR3: CATSSEGLALNEQYF. In DNA, the CDR3 is TGTGCCACCAGCTCGGAGGGACTTGCTTTGAACGAGCAGTACTTC.

V usage is TRBV3-1 (or the pseudogene TRBV3-2) and J usage is TRBJ2-2, with D uncertain. Germline V gene sequence: CDR1 LGHDT, CDR2 YNNKEL (reference sequence). V lost 2 bases and J lost 7, with 8 bases in between. This CDR3 is 13 amino acids long. The CDR3 region has the DNA TGTGCCAGCAGCCAAAGAGTTAACGGGGAGCTGTTTTTT. It specifies CASSQRVNGELFF.

V and J are TRBV6-2 or TRBV6-3 and TRBJ2-1; D may be TRBD1 (6 bases). Germline V gene data show CDR1 as MNHEY and CDR2 as SVGEGT. The CDR3 contains 15 residues. Trimming shortened V by 6 bases and J by 5 bases, and 17 bases separated the two germline ends. The CDR3 DNA sequence: TGTGCCAGCAGCTCCCCCGGGACAACCAACAATGAGCAGTTCTTC. It codes for CASSSPGTTNNEQFF.